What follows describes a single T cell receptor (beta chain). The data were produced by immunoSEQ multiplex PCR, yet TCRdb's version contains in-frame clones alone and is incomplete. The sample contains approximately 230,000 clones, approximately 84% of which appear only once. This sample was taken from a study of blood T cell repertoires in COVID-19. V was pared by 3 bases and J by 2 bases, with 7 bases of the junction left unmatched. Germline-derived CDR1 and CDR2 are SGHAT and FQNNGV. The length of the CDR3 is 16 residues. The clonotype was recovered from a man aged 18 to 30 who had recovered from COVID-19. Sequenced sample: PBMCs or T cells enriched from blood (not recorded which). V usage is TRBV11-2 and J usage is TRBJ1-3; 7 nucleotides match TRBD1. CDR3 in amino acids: CASSFAGGRTGNTIYF. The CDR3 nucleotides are TGTGCCAGCAGCTTCGCAGGGGGGAGGACTGGAAACACCATATATTTT.